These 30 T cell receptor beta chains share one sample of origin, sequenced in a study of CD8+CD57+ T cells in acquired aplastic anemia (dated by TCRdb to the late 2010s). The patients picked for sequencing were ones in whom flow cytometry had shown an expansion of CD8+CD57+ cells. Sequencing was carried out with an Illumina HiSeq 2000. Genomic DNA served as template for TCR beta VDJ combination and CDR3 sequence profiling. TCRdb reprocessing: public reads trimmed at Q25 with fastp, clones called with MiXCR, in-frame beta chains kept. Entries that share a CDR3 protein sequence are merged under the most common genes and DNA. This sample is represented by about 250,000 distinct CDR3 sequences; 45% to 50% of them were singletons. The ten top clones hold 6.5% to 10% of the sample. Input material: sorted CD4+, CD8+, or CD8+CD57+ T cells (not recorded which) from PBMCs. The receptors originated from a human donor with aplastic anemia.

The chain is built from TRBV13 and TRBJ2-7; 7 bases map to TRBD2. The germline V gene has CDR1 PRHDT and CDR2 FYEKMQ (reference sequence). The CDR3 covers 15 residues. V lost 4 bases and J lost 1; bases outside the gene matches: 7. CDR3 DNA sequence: TGTGCCAGCAGCTCGGACGGGAGGAAATCCTACGAGCAGTACTTC. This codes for CASSSDGRKSYEQYF.

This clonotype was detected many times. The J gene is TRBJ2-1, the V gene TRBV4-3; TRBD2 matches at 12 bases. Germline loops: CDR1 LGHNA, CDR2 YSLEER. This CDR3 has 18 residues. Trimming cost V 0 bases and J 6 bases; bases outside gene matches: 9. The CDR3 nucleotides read TGCGCCAGCAGCCAAGAGGCTAGCGGGGGGGCCATGCGCAATGAGCAGTTCTTC. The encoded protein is CASSQEASGGAMRNEQFF.

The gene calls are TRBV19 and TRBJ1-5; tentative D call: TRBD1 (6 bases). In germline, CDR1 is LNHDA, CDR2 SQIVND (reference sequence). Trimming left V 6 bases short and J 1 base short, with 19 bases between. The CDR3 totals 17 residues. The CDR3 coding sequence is TGTGCCAGTAGCGCAATCCTACAGGGAGGGAGCAATCAGCCCCAGCATTTT. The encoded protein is CASSAILQGGSNQPQHF.

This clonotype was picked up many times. The CDR3 bases are TGTGCCATCAGTGAGTCGAACACTGAAGCTTTCTTT. Encoded protein: CAISESNTEAFF. The chain links TRBV10-3 to TRBJ1-1; D remains unclear. In germline, CDR1 is ENHRY, CDR2 SYGVKD. This CDR3 region has 12 residues. Trimming took off 0 bases at V and 1 base at J, with 0 bases between the two ends.

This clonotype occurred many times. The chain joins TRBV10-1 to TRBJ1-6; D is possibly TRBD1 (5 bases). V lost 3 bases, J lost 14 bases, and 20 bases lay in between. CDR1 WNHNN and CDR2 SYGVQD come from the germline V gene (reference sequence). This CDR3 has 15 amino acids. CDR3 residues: CASSDSGTIANSLHF. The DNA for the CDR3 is TGCGCCAGCAGTGATAGTGGGACGATCGCCAATTCCCTCCACTTT.

The CDR3 DNA follows: TGTGCCAGCAGCCCACAGGGAACTGGGGCCAACGTCCTGACTTTC. Translated, it gives CASSPQGTGANVLTF. The J gene is TRBJ2-6, the V gene TRBV11-1; D possibly corresponds to TRBD1 (6 bases). There are 15 residues in the CDR3. V lost 5 bases, J lost 2 bases, and 10 bases lay in between. Germline CDR1 is SGHAT and CDR2 is FQDESV (reference sequence).

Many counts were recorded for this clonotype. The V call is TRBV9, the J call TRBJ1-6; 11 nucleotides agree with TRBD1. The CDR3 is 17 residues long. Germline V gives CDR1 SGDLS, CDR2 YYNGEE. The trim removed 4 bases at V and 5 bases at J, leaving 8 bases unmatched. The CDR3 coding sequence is TGTGCCAGCAGCCCGAGGGGGGACAGGGGGAATAATTCACCCCTCCACTTT. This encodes CASSPRGDRGNNSPLHF.

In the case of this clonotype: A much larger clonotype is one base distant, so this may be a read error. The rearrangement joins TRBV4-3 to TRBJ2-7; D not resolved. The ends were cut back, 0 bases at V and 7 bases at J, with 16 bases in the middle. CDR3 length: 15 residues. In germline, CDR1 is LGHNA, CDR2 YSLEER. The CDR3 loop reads CASSQERTNGNEQYF. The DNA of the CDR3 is TGCGCCAGCAGCCAAGAGCGGACGAATGGCAATGAGCAGTACTTC.

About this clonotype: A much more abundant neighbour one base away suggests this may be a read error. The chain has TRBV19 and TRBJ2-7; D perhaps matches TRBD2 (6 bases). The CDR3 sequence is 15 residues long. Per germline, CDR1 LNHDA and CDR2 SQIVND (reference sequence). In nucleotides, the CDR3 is TGTGTCAGTAAAGAAACCCTAGCGTCAGGCTACGAGCAGTACTTC. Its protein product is CVSKETLASGYEQYF.

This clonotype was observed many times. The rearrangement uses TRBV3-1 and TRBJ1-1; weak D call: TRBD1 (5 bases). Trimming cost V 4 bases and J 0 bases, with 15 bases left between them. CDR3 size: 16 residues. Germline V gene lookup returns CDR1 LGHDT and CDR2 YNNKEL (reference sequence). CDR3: CASSPRGTPMNTEAFF. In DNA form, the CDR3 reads TGTGCCAGCAGCCCGCGTGGGACGCCTATGAACACTGAAGCTTTCTTT.

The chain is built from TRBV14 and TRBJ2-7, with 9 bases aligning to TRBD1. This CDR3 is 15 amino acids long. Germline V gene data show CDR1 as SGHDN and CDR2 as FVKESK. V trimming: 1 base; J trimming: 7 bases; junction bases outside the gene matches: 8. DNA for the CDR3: TGTGCCAGCAGCCAAGCCGGGACAGGGACGAGGGAGCAGTACTTC. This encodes CASSQAGTGTREQYF.

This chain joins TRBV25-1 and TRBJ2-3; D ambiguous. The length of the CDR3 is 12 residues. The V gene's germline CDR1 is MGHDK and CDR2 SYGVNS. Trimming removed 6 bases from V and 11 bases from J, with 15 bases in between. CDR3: CASSIDQTLQYF. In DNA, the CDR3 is TGTGCCAGCAGCATAGACCAAACTTTGCAGTATTTT.

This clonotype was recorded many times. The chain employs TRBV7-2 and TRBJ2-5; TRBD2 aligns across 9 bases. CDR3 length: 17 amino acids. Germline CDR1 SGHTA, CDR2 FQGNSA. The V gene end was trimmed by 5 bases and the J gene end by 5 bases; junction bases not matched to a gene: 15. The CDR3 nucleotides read TGTGCCAGCAGCCTCTTTCCCGCGGGGGGGCCTGTGGAGACCCAGTACTTC. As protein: CASSLFPAGGPVETQYF.

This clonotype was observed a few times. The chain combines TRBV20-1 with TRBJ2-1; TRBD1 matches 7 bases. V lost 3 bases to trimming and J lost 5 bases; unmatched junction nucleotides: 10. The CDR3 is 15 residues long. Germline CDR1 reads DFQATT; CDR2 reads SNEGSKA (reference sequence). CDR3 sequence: CSARADREWDNEQFF. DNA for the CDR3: TGCAGTGCTAGGGCCGACAGGGAATGGGACAATGAGCAGTTCTTC.

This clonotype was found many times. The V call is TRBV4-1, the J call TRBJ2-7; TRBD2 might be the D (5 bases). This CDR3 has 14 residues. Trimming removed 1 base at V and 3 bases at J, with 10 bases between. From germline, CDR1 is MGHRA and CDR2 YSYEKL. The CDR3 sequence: CASSQGYGDYEQYF. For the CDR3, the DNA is TGCGCCAGCAGCCAAGGTTACGGGGACTACGAGCAGTACTTC.

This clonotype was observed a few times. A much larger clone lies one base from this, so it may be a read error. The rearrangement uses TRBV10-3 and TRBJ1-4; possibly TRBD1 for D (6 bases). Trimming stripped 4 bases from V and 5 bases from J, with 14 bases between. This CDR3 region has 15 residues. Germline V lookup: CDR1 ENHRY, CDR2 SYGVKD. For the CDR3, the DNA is TGTGCCATCAGTGCCGCGGCGGGACAAAATGAAAAACTGTTTTTT. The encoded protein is CAISAAAGQNEKLFF.

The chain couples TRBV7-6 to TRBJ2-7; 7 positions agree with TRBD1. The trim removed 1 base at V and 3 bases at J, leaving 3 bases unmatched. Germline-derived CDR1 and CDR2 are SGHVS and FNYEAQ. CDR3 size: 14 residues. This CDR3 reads CASSLDPGGYEQYF. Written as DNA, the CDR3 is TGTGCCAGCAGCTTAGATCCAGGGGGCTACGAGCAGTACTTC. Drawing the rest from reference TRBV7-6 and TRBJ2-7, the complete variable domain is GAGVSQSPRYKVTKRGQDVALRCDPISGHVSLYWYRQALGQGPEFLTYFNYEAQQDKSGLPNDRFSAERPEGSISTLTIQRTEQRDSAMYRCASSLDPGGYEQYFGPGTRLTVT.

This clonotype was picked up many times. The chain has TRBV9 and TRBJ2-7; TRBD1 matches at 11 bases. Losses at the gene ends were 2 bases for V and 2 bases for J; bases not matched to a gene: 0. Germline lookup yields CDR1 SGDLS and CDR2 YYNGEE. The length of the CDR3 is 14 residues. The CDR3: CASSVGQGAYEQYF. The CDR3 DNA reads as TGTGCCAGCAGCGTGGGACAGGGGGCCTACGAGCAGTACTTC.

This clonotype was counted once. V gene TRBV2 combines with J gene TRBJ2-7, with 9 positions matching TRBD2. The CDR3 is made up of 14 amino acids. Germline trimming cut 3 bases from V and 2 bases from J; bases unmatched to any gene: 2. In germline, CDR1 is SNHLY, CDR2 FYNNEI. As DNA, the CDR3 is TGTGCCAGCAGTGAGGCTAGCGGGGCCTACGAGCAGTACTTC. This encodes CASSEASGAYEQYF.

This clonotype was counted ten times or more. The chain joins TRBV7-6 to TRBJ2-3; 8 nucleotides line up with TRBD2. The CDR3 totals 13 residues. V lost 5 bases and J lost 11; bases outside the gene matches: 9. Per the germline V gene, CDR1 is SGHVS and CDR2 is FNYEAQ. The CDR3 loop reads CASSRSGVNGQYF. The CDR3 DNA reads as TGTGCCAGCAGCCGTAGCGGGGTCAATGGGCAGTATTTT. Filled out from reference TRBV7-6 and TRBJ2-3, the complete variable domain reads GAGVSQSPRYKVTKRGQDVALRCDPISGHVSLYWYRQALGQGPEFLTYFNYEAQQDKSGLPNDRFSAERPEGSISTLTIQRTEQRDSAMYRCASSRSGVNGQYFGPGTRLTVL.

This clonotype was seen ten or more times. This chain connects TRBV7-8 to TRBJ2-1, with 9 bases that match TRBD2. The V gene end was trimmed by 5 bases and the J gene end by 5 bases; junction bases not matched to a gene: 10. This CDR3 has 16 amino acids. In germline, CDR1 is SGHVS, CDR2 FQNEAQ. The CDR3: CASSPSAQRGDNEQFF. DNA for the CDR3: TGTGCCAGCAGCCCTAGTGCCCAGCGGGGGGACAATGAGCAGTTCTTC.

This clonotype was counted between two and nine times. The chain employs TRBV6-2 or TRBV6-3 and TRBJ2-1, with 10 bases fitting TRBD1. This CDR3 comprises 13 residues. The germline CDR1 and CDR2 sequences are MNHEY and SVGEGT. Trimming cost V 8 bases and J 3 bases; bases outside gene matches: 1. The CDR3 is CASGTGDYNEQFF. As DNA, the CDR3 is TGTGCCAGCGGGACAGGGGACTACAATGAGCAGTTCTTC.

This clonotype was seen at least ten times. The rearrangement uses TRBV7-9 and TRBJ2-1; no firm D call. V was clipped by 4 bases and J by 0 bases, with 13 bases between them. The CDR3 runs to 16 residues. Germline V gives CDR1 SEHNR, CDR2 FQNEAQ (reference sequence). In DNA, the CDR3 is TGTGCCAGCAGCTCTCCGACGTTTAGCTCCTACAATGAGCAGTTCTTC. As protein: CASSSPTFSSYNEQFF.

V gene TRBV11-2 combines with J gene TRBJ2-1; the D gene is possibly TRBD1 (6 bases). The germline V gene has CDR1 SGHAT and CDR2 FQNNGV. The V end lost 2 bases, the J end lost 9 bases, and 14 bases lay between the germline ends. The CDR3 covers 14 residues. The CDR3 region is CASSLPTGTSEQFF. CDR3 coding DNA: TGTGCCAGCAGCTTACCTACCGGGACAAGTGAGCAGTTCTTC.

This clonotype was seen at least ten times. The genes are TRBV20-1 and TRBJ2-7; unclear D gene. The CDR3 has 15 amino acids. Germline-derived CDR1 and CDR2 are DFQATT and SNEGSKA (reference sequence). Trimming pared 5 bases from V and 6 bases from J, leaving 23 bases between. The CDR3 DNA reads TGCAGTGCTGCCGAACTGGACCTCGACCTAGGCGAGCAGTACTTC. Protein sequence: CSAAELDLDLGEQYF.

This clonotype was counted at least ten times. This CDR3 is CASRAQGYYGYTF. CDR3 in DNA: TGTGCCAGCAGGGCACAGGGTTACTATGGCTACACCTTC. V and J are TRBV28 and TRBJ1-2, with TRBD1 as a possible D gene (6 bases). This CDR3 is built from 13 residues. Germline-derived CDR1 and CDR2 are MDHEN and SYDVKM. Trimming pared 6 bases from V and 3 bases from J, leaving 11 bases between.

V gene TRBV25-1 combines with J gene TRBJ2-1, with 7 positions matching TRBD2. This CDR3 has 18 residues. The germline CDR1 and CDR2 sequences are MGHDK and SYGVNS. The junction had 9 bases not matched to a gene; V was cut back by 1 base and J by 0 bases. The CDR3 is CASSELVNGGSSYNEQFF. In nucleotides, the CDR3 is TGTGCCAGCAGTGAATTGGTGAACGGGGGGAGCTCCTACAATGAGCAGTTCTTC.

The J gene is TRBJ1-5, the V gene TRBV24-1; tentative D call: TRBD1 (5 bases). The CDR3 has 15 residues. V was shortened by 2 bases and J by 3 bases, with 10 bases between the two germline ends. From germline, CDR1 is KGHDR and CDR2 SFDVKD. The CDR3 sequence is CATSDSTGPNQPQHF. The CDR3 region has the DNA TGTGCCACCAGTGATTCTACAGGACCCAATCAGCCCCAGCATTTT.

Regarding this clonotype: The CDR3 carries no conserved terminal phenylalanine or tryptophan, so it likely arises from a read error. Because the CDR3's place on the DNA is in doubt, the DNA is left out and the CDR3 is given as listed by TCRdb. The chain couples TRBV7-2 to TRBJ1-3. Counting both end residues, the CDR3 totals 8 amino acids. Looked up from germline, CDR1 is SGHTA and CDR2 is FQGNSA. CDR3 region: CASRDGTS.

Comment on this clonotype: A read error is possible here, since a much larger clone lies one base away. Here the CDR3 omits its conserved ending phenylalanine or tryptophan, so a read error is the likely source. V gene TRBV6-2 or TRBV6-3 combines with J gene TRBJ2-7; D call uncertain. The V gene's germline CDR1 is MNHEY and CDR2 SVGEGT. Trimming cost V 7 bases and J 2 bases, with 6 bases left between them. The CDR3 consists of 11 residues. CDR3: CASTSTYEQYL. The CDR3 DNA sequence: TGTGCCAGCACCTCAACCTACGAGCAGTACCTC.